This T cell receptor beta chain was profiled in a study of cytomegalovirus exposure and HLA in healthy donors. The study, taken as a whole, reports: V segments that were indistinguishable, TRBV6-2 and TRBV6-3 among them, were omitted from analysis.

V lost 4 bases and J lost 1; bases outside the gene matches: 3. CDR3 size: 15 residues. Germline CDR1 is SGHNT and CDR2 is YYREEE (reference sequence). A multiplex PCR was run with 60 Vbeta primers and 13 Jbeta primers. Assay: immunoSEQ multiplex PCR; the TCRdb copy retains only in-frame clones and omits some. The sample has 75,000 to 100,000 clones, about 8% seen once. This clone came up a few times. Its antigen remains unidentified. The receptor was derived from a man aged 45-60 years in good health and CMV-seronegative. The chain combines TRBV5-4 with TRBJ2-1, with 9 nucleotides matching TRBD2. Source material: PBMCs. CDR3 region: CASSLTSGSYNEQFF. The CDR3, as DNA: TGTGCCAGCAGCCTGACTAGCGGATCCTACAATGAGCAGTTCTTC.